Here is one T cell receptor beta chain with its context. In the source study's methods: It was from reference gene primer amplification that nucleated cell counts were estimated. The assay was immunoSEQ multiplex PCR, and TCRdb's table has in-frame clones only and misses some. V, J and clone size reflect that table, while D and trimming were determined from the DNA. The sample yields about 210,000 clones, about 85% seen once. The CDR3 is 14 residues long. Between the trimmed V and J ends, which lost 3 bases and 3 bases, there was a span of 11 bases. Germline CDR1 is MNHNS and CDR2 is SASEGT. Recruitment covered 20 to 25 US areas and drew participants whose ages spanned about 18 to 100 years. For recovered donors of Cohort 3, there were two negative PCRs, clearance, or symptom resolution. This record comes from a study of blood T cell repertoires in COVID-19.

The sequenced sample was PBMCs or T cells enriched from blood (not recorded which). The source of this sequence is a middle-aged man who had recovered from COVID-19. The J gene is TRBJ1-2, the V gene TRBV6-1; D call uncertain. For the CDR3, the DNA is TGTGCCAGCAGTGACGAGGGAACCTACTATGGCTACACCTTC. Its protein is CASSDEGTYYGYTF.